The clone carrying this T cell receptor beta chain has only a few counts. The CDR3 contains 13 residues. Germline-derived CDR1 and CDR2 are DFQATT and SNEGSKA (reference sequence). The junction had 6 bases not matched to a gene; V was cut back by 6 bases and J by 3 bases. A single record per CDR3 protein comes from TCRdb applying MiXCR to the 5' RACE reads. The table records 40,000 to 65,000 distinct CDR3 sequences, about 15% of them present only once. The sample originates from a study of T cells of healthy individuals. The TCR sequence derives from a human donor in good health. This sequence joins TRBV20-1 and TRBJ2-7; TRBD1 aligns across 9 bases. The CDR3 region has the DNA TGCAGTGCGCAAAGGACAGGGGACTACGAGCAGTACTTC. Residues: CSAQRTGDYEQYF.